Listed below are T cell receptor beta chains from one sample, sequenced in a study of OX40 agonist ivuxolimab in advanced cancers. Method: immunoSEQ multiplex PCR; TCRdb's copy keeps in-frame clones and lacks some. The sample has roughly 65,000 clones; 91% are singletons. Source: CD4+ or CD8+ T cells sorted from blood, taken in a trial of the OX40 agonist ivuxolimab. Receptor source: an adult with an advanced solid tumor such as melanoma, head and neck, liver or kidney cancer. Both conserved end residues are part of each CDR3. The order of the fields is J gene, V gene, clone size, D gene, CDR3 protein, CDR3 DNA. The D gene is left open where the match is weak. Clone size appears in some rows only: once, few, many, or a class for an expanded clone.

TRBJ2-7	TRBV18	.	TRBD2	CASSPVGMAGGTSYEQYF	TGTGCCAGCTCACCGGTGGGTATGGCGGGAGGAACCTCCTACGAGCAGTACTTC
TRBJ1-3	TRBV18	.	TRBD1	CASSEGQASSGNTIYF	TGTGCCAGCTCGGAGGGACAGGCCAGCTCTGGAAACACCATATATTTT
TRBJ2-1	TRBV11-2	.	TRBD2	CASSLGLLAGGGYNEQFF	TGTGCCAGCAGCTTAGGATTACTAGCGGGAGGAGGTTACAATGAGCAGTTCTTC
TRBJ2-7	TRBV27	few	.	CASREWGPSKYEQYF	TGTGCCAGCAGGGAATGGGGGCCGTCAAAGTACGAGCAGTACTTC
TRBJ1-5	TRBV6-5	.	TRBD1	CASTGGGNQPQHF	TGTGCCAGCACAGGGGGCGGCAATCAGCCCCAGCATTTT
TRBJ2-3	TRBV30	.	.	CAWSRDTQYF	TGTGCCTGGAGCCGGGATACGCAGTATTTT
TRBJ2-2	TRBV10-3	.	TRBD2	CAISPREGRLNTGELFF	TGTGCCATCAGTCCGCGGGAGGGCCGTTTGAACACCGGGGAGCTGTTTTTT
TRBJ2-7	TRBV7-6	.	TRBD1	CASSLEYRGVTYEQYF	TGTGCCAGCAGCTTAGAGTACAGGGGCGTCACCTACGAGCAGTACTTC
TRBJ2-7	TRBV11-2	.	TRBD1	CASSFYSTGVGYEQYF	TGTGCCAGCAGCTTCTACTCTACAGGGGTTGGGTACGAGCAGTACTTC
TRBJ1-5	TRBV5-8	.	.	CASSLGAYSNQPQHF	TGTGCCAGCAGCTTGGGAGCGTATAGCAATCAGCCCCAGCATTTT
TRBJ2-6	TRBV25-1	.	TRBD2	CASSEFGGGRSGANVLTF	TGTGCCAGCAGTGAATTCGGGGGAGGGAGGTCTGGGGCCAACGTCCTGACTTTC
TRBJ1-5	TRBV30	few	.	CAWSLTRGNQPQHF	TGTGCCTGGAGTTTGACACGGGGCAATCAGCCCCAGCATTTT
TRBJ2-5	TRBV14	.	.	CASSQDLAARQETQYF	TGTGCCAGCAGCCAAGATCTTGCTGCGAGACAAGAGACCCAGTACTTC
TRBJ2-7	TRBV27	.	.	CASSLSFQGSSYEQYF	TGTGCCAGCAGTTTATCGTTCCAGGGGAGTTCCTACGAGCAGTACTTC
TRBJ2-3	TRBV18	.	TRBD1	CASSPGQGAADTQYF	TGTGCCAGCTCACCTGGACAGGGGGCTGCAGATACGCAGTATTTT
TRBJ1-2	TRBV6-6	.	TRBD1	CASSHGQDYGYTF	TGTGCCAGCAGTCACGGACAGGACTATGGCTACACCTTC
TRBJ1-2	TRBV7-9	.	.	CASSFQDSRFGYGYTF	TGTGCCAGCAGCTTCCAGGACAGTCGCTTTGGCTATGGCTACACCTTC
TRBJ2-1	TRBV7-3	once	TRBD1	CASSLQSGTGYNEQFF	TGTGCCAGCAGCTTACAGTCGGGGACAGGGTACAATGAGCAGTTCTTC
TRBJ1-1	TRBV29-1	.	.	CSVLKGGMNTEAFF	TGCAGCGTTCTAAAAGGAGGAATGAACACTGAAGCTTTCTTT
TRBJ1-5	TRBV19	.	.	CASSDRGQPQHF	TGTGCCAGTAGTGATCGCGGTCAGCCCCAGCATTTT
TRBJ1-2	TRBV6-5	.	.	CASSSDRSLGGYTF	TGTGCCAGCAGTTCGGACCGCTCCTTGGGTGGCTACACCTTC
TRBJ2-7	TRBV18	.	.	CASSPPSGTAAYEQYF	TGTGCCAGCTCACCGCCTTCCGGGACGGCGGCCTACGAGCAGTACTTC
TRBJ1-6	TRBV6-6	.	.	CASSYNLGRGNSPLHF	TGTGCCAGCAGTTACAATCTGGGCAGGGGAAATTCACCCCTCCACTTT
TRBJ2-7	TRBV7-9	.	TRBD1	CASSFGQGYEQYF	TGTGCCAGCAGCTTCGGACAGGGCTACGAGCAGTACTTC
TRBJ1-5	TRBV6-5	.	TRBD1	CASSNRGSGNQPQHF	TGTGCCAGCAGCAACAGGGGATCCGGCAATCAGCCCCAGCATTTT
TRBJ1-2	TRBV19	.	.	CASLPPRANYGYTF	TGTGCCAGTTTACCGCCGAGAGCCAACTATGGCTACACCTTC
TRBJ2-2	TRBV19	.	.	CASSPRQGLTGELFF	TGTGCCAGTAGTCCCCGACAGGGACTAACCGGGGAGCTGTTTTTT
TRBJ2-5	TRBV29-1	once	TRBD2	CSGGASGWEATQYF	TGCAGCGGTGGGGCTAGCGGGTGGGAAGCTACCCAGTACTTC
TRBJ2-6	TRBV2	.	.	CASGTDSSGANVLTF	TGTGCCAGCGGGACGGACAGCTCTGGGGCCAACGTCCTGACTTTC
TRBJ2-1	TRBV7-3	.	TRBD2	CASSLDRASGSNEQFF	TGTGCCAGCAGCTTAGATAGGGCTAGCGGGAGTAATGAGCAGTTCTTC
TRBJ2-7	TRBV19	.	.	CASSIARGSSGEQYF	TGTGCCAGTAGTATAGCCCGGGGGAGTTCGGGCGAGCAGTACTTC
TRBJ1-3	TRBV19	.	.	CASRGAGNTIYF	TGTGCCAGTAGGGGTGCTGGAAACACCATATATTTT
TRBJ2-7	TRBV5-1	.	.	CASSYSPTGLLIYEQYF	TGCGCCAGCAGCTACTCCCCGACGGGACTCCTAATTTACGAGCAGTACTTC
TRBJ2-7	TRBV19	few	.	CASSSSGLHSYEQYF	TGTGCCAGTAGTAGCTCCGGGCTCCACTCCTACGAGCAGTACTTC
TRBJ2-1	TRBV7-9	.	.	CASSLDYNEQFF	TGTGCCAGCAGCCTGGACTACAATGAGCAGTTCTTC
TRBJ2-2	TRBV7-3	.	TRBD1	CASSAGTGLIGELFF	TGTGCCAGCAGCGCCGGGACAGGGTTGATCGGGGAGCTGTTTTTT
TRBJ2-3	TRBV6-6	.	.	CASRIRDTQYF	TGTGCCAGCAGGATAAGAGATACGCAGTATTTT
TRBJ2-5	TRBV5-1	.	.	CASSLKVQETQYF	TGCGCCAGCAGCTTGAAGGTCCAAGAGACCCAGTACTTC
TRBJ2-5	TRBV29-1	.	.	CSVGSDKGWETQYF	TGCAGCGTTGGATCGGACAAAGGCTGGGAGACCCAGTACTTC
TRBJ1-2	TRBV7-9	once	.	CASIAPDGHGYTF	TGTGCCAGCATCGCCCCGGATGGGCACGGCTACACCTTC
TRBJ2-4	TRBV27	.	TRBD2	CANLTSGKNIQYF	TGTGCCAACCTGACTAGCGGAAAAAACATTCAGTACTTC
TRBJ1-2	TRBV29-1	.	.	CSVVGEGGRDYGYTF	TGCAGCGTTGTAGGGGAGGGCGGGCGAGACTATGGCTACACCTTC
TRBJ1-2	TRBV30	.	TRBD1	CAWTDREGYTF	TGTGCCTGGACGGACAGGGAGGGCTACACCTTC
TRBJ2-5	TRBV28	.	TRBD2	CASSSSGMQETQYF	TGTGCCAGCAGTTCTAGCGGGATGCAAGAGACCCAGTACTTC
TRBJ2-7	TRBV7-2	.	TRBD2	CASSLGPSGGSYEQYF	TGTGCCAGCAGCTTAGGGCCTAGCGGGGGCTCCTACGAGCAGTACTTC
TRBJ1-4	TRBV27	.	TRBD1	CASSSGQDEKLFF	TGTGCCAGCAGTTCGGGACAGGATGAAAAACTGTTTTTT
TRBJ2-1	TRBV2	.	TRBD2	CASSGTSGRAYRSYNEQFF	TGTGCCAGCAGTGGGACTAGCGGGAGGGCCTACCGGTCCTACAATGAGCAGTTCTTC
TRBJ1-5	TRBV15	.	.	CATSRDIAGPLASQPQHF	TGTGCCACCAGCAGAGATATTGCAGGGCCACTGGCAAGTCAGCCCCAGCATTTT
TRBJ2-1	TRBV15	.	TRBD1	CATSTRTGPSYNEQFF	TGTGCCACCAGCACACGGACAGGGCCTTCTTACAATGAGCAGTTCTTC
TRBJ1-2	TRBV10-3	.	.	CAISETDYGYTF	TGTGCCATCAGTGAGACTGACTATGGCTACACCTTC
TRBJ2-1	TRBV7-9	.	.	CASSRGRSYNEQFF	TGTGCCAGCAGCAGGGGACGCTCCTACAATGAGCAGTTCTTC
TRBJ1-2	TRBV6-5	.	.	CASSYSPGSYGYTF	TGTGCCAGCAGTTACTCTCCGGGGAGCTATGGCTACACCTTC
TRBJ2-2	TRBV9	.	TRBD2	CASSVPLAGAGIGTGELFF	TGTGCCAGCAGCGTACCTTTAGCGGGAGCAGGTATTGGCACCGGGGAGCTGTTTTTT